These T cell receptor beta chains were read from a single sample in a study of blood T cell repertoires in COVID-19. Measured with immunoSEQ multiplex PCR; TCRdb has only the in-frame clones, and not every one. The sample lists about 160,000 clones, roughly 88% occurring once. Sequences were obtained from PBMCs or T cells enriched from blood (not recorded which). The receptors were gathered from a woman between 50 and 59 years old who had recovered from COVID-19. Each CDR3 is given with its conserved first and last residue. The D gene is left open where the match is weak. Clone size is given for some rows only: seen once, a few or many times, or a class if the clone is expanded.

size	V	D	length	J	CDR3	DNA
.	TRBV5-1	TRBD1	16	TRBJ1-2	CASSRTSQGASYGYTF	TGCGCCAGCAGCCGGACGTCGCAGGGGGCAAGCTATGGCTACACCTTC
.	TRBV19	.	12	TRBJ2-1	CASNSGPAEQFF	TGTGCCAGTAATTCAGGGCCGGCTGAGCAGTTCTTC
.	TRBV21-1	.	15	TRBJ1-1	CAKLAPLNDSTEAFF	TGTGCCAAATTGGCCCCCTTAAACGACAGCACTGAAGCTTTCTTT
.	TRBV7-2	.	15	TRBJ1-2	CASSWVTGLSYGYTF	TGTGCCAGCAGCTGGGTTACGGGACTCAGCTATGGCTACACCTTC
.	TRBV4-2	TRBD2	21	TRBJ2-3	CASSPHLRPTSGLISTDTQYF	TGTGCCAGCAGCCCCCACCTACGACCGACTAGCGGGCTTATAAGCACAGATACGCAGTATTTT
.	TRBV12-5	.	20	TRBJ2-1	CASGLVRWLDGAVSYNEQFF	TGTGCTAGTGGTTTGGTACGGTGGTTGGATGGTGCGGTCTCCTACAATGAGCAGTTCTTC
.	TRBV18	.	15	TRBJ2-5	CASSQGQGNQETQYF	TGTGCCAGCTCTCAAGGCCAGGGGAATCAAGAGACCCAGTACTTC
.	TRBV29-1	.	13	TRBJ1-2	CSVVPPGNYGYTF	TGCAGCGTTGTCCCCCCCGGGAACTATGGCTACACCTTC
.	TRBV19	.	17	TRBJ1-1	CASSIVGSTGPNTEAFF	TGTGCCAGTAGTATAGTGGGTTCGACAGGACCGAACACTGAAGCTTTCTTT
.	TRBV7-9	.	15	TRBJ1-6	CASSLVSASSSPLHF	TGTGCCAGCAGCTTAGTATCCGCGAGCTCTTCACCCCTCCACTTT
.	TRBV6-2/TRBV6-3	.	16	TRBJ2-4	CASSYSGGLVKNIQYF	TGTGCCAGCAGTTACTCGGGCGGGCTCGTTAAAAACATTCAGTACTTC
.	TRBV9	.	14	TRBJ2-7	CASSVIAETYEQYF	TGTGCCAGCAGCGTGATAGCGGAGACCTACGAGCAGTACTTC
once	TRBV5-4	TRBD1	15	TRBJ2-5	CASSLGTGGVETQYF	TGTGCCAGCAGCTTGGGGACAGGGGGTGTAGAGACCCAGTACTTC
.	TRBV27	.	14	TRBJ2-7	CASSLAGNYYEQYF	TGTGCCAGCAGTTTAGCGGGGAATTACTACGAGCAGTACTTC
.	TRBV7-9	TRBD1	15	TRBJ1-1	CASSSRGNLNTEAFF	TGTGCCAGCAGCTCCAGGGGGAACCTGAACACTGAAGCTTTCTTT
.	TRBV7-9	TRBD2	18	TRBJ2-5	CASSRRLAGGPQRETQYF	TGTGCCAGCAGCCGCCGACTAGCGGGGGGCCCACAAAGAGAGACCCAGTACTTC
.	TRBV5-4	.	17	TRBJ2-3	CASSLRVGGRAPDTQYF	TGTGCCAGCAGCTTGAGAGTGGGGGGGCGGGCACCAGATACGCAGTATTTT
.	TRBV5-1	.	14	TRBJ1-1	CASSSDRTNTEAFF	TGCGCCAGCAGCTCCGACAGGACGAACACTGAAGCTTTCTTT
.	TRBV7-9	.	14	TRBJ1-1	CASSSTGTNTEAFF	TGTGCCAGCAGCTCCACAGGGACGAACACTGAAGCTTTCTTT
.	TRBV14	.	15	TRBJ1-1	CASSQDTLLNTEAFF	TGTGCCAGCAGCCAAGATACTTTACTGAACACTGAAGCTTTCTTT